The 21 T cell receptor beta chains below come from one sample, sequenced in a study of control samples from healthy donors and cancer patients. Assay used: immunoSEQ multiplex PCR; TCRdb lists only in-frame clones, some missing. The top ten clones hold 1.4% of a sample with about 180,000 clones, approximately 92% of them seen once. The material sequenced was blood. These receptors were taken from a young man in good health.

The chain carries TRBV4-3 and TRBJ1-6; the D gene is possibly TRBD1 (6 bases). The CDR3 covers 15 residues. Looked up from germline, CDR1 is LGHNA and CDR2 is YSLEER. Trimming cost V 0 bases and J 8 bases, with 11 bases left between them. The CDR3 coding sequence is TGCGCCAGCAGCCAAGAGGACAGACCAGATTCACCCCTCCACTTT. Its translation: CASSQEDRPDSPLHF.

The rearrangement joins TRBV29-1 to TRBJ1-4; no clear D. This CDR3 comprises 11 residues. Trimming left V 5 bases short and J 7 bases short, with 8 bases between. Per germline, CDR1 SQVTM and CDR2 ANQGSEA. The CDR3 is CSVRVAEKLFF. The CDR3 DNA follows: TGCAGCGTTCGGGTGGCTGAAAAACTGTTTTTT.

This clone showed up just a few times. The chain is built from TRBV11-2 and TRBJ1-2; D might be TRBD1 (6 bases). This CDR3 region has 14 residues. CDR1 SGHAT and CDR2 FQNNGV come from the germline V gene. Between the trimmed V and J ends, which lost 1 base and 6 bases, there was a span of 12 bases. In DNA form, the CDR3 reads TGTGCCAGCAGCTTAGGTGCGGACAGAAATGGCTACACCTTC. Translated, it gives CASSLGADRNGYTF.

This clone was seen a handful of times. The chain links TRBV3-1 (or the pseudogene TRBV3-2) to TRBJ1-4; maybe TRBD1 (6 bases). CDR1 and CDR2 from the germline V gene are LGHDT and YNNKEL (reference sequence). V lost 4 bases and J 9 bases, leaving 18 bases between the germline ends. CDR3 length equals 15 residues. The DNA of the CDR3 is TGTGCCAGCAGCCGCCACAGGGAAGGAACGAAAAAACTGTTTTTT. Translation gives CASSRHREGTKKLFF.

This clone was detected only a few times. The chain recombines TRBV28 with TRBJ1-2; D is ambiguous. V lost 5 bases and J lost 2, with 9 bases in between. Per germline, CDR1 MDHEN and CDR2 SYDVKM. This CDR3 comprises 13 residues. Here the CDR3 reads CASSPRGNYGYTF. In DNA form, the CDR3 reads TGTGCCAGCAGTCCAAGAGGGAACTATGGCTACACCTTC.

CDR3 bases: TGCGCCAGCAGCTTCGGTTCTAGCGGGGGCACAGATACGCAGTATTTT. Its protein is CASSFGSSGGTDTQYF. This chain uses TRBV5-1 with TRBJ2-3; 9 positions agree with TRBD2. The CDR3 loop spans 16 amino acids. V lost 2 bases, J lost 1 base, and 5 bases stayed unmatched. CDR1 SGHRS and CDR2 YFSETQ come from the germline V gene.

The J gene is TRBJ2-3, the V gene TRBV4-1; 14 nucleotides align to TRBD2. The CDR3 extends over 17 amino acids. Looked up from germline, CDR1 is MGHRA and CDR2 is YSYEKL. The V gene end was trimmed by 3 bases and the J gene end by 4 bases; junction bases not matched to a gene: 6. This chain's CDR3 is CASSHTPGLAGADTQYF. Written as DNA, the CDR3 is TGCGCCAGCAGCCATACACCGGGACTAGCGGGGGCAGATACGCAGTATTTT.

The chain links TRBV4-1 to TRBJ1-1, with D possibly matching TRBD1 (5 bases). This CDR3 contains 16 residues. Germline V gene lookup returns CDR1 MGHRA and CDR2 YSYEKL. V lost 1 base, J lost 0 bases, and 12 bases lay in between. The CDR3 protein is CASSQAKGRLNTEAFF. For the CDR3, the DNA is TGCGCCAGCAGCCAAGCTAAGGGACGGTTGAACACTGAAGCTTTCTTT.

The chain couples TRBV30 to TRBJ2-5, with TRBD2 identical over 10 bases. The CDR3 totals 18 residues. CDR1 is GTSNPN, CDR2 SVGIG, per germline (reference sequence). The J segment lost 4 bases and the V segment lost 1 base, leaving 15 bases of the junction unmatched. In nucleotides, the CDR3 is TGTGCCTGGAGTGGAGGCCCCCTCAGCGGGAGGGCTACAGAGACCCAGTACTTC. This sequence encodes CAWSGGPLSGRATETQYF.

The chain joins TRBV6-5 to TRBJ1-1, with 9 bases that match TRBD1. CDR3 size: 14 residues. Germline V gene lookup returns CDR1 MNHEY and CDR2 SVGAGI. J lost 1 base, V lost 6 bases, and 3 bases had no gene match. The CDR3 DNA sequence: TGTGCCAGCAGGACAGGGGGAAGGAACACTGAAGCTTTCTTT. The encoded protein is CASRTGGRNTEAFF.

This chain links TRBV19 with TRBJ1-2, with D perhaps TRBD1 (6 bases). The CDR3 totals 15 residues. V was trimmed by 5 bases and J by 7 bases, leaving 20 bases between them. CDR1 LNHDA and CDR2 SQIVND come from the germline V gene (reference sequence). The CDR3 DNA follows: TGTGCCAGTAGTCCGCGAGGTTTGGGGGCAGGTGGCTACACCTTC. Translated, it gives CASSPRGLGAGGYTF.

The rearrangement uses TRBV9 and TRBJ2-3; D is uncertain. The CDR3 spans 14 residues. V lost 0 bases, J lost 0 bases, and 5 bases lay in between. Per germline, CDR1 SGDLS and CDR2 YYNGEE. The CDR3 is CASSVAHSTDTQYF. For the CDR3, the DNA is TGTGCCAGCAGCGTAGCGCACAGCACAGATACGCAGTATTTT.

The rearrangement uses TRBV27 and TRBJ2-1; 7 bases fit TRBD2. CDR3 length equals 15 residues. Germline V gene lookup returns CDR1 MNHEY and CDR2 SMNVEV (reference sequence). V lost 5 bases to trimming and J lost 5 bases; unmatched junction nucleotides: 9. The CDR3 DNA reads TGTGCCAGCAGTCACAGAGCGGGGCCTCACAATGAGCAGTTCTTC. It is translated as CASSHRAGPHNEQFF.

This clone was counted once. J is TRBJ1-5 and V is TRBV4-1; D is ambiguous. Germline lookup yields CDR1 MGHRA and CDR2 YSYEKL. With 2 bases removed from V and 10 bases from J, the gap between germline ends came to 21 bases. This CDR3 comprises 16 residues. The CDR3, as DNA: TGCGCCAGCAGCCAAAGGGAGAACGTTCCAGATCGTCCCCAGCATTTT. As protein: CASSQRENVPDRPQHF.

This clone was picked up one time. The chain couples TRBV7-7 to TRBJ2-1; possible D gene TRBD2, 6 bases. The CDR3 sequence is 16 residues long. V shed 5 bases and J shed 0 bases, with 14 bases lying between them. Germline V gives CDR1 SSHAT, CDR2 FNYEAQ (reference sequence). In nucleotides, the CDR3 is TGTGCCAGCAGCGAAGGGGTAGCGGCCTCCTACAATGAGCAGTTCTTC. Residues: CASSEGVAASYNEQFF.

The rearrangement uses TRBV7-2 and TRBJ1-4, with TRBD1 as a possible D gene (6 bases). Trimming took off 3 bases at V and 4 bases at J, with 9 bases between the two ends. This CDR3 contains 14 residues. The germline V gene encodes CDR1 SGHTA and CDR2 FQGNSA. The CDR3 region has the DNA TGTGCCAGCAGCTTGGACAGCCGTAATGAAAAACTGTTTTTT. Its translation: CASSLDSRNEKLFF. Using reference TRBV7-2 and TRBJ1-4 for the parts outside the CDR3, the full variable domain is GAGVSQSPSNKVTEKGKDVELRCDPISGHTALYWYRQSLGQGLEFLIYFQGNSAPDKSGLPSDRFSAERTGGSVSTLTIQRTQQEDSAVYLCASSLDSRNEKLFFGSGTQLSVL.

This rearrangement joins TRBV7-9 to TRBJ2-1; TRBD1 might be the D (5 bases). The germline CDR1 and CDR2 sequences are SEHNR and FQNEAQ (reference sequence). V lost 4 bases and J 4 bases, leaving 5 bases between the germline ends. This CDR3 region has 12 residues. For the CDR3, the DNA is TGTGCCAGCAGCTCAGGGTACAATGAGCAGTTCTTC. Protein product: CASSSGYNEQFF.

This chain uses TRBV6-7 with TRBJ1-6; TRBD1 might be the D (6 bases). TRBV6-7 is reported as an ORF; its role is uncertain. V was trimmed by 5 bases and J by 10 bases, leaving 21 bases between them. The CDR3 length is 16 residues. CDR3 bases: TGTGCCAGCAGTGTTAGGCAGGGGTTAGGTAGATCACCCCTCCACTTT. Its translation is CASSVRQGLGRSPLHF.

The chain links TRBV4-1 to TRBJ2-3; 10 positions match TRBD2. This CDR3 spans 19 amino acids. Trimming took 0 bases from V and 0 from J; bases not matched to a gene: 9. Germline V gene sequence: CDR1 MGHRA, CDR2 YSYEKL. The CDR3 here is CASSQEGVSGRASTDTQYF. The DNA for the CDR3 is TGCGCCAGCAGCCAAGAGGGCGTCAGCGGGAGGGCGAGCACAGATACGCAGTATTTT.

The rearrangement uses TRBV6-5 and TRBJ1-1, with D possibly being TRBD1 (6 bases). Trimming left V 0 bases short and J 1 base short, with 9 bases between. CDR1 and CDR2 from the germline V gene are MNHEY and SVGAGI. This CDR3 has 15 amino acids. CDR3 in amino acids: CASSYSQGRNTEAFF. In DNA form, the CDR3 reads TGTGCCAGCAGTTACTCCCAGGGGAGGAACACTGAAGCTTTCTTT.

The chain is built from TRBV24-1 and TRBJ1-5, with 10 positions matching TRBD1. V gave up 5 bases and J gave up 2 bases; unmatched junction bases: 5. CDR3 size: 16 residues. The germline V gene encodes CDR1 KGHDR and CDR2 SFDVKD. The CDR3 nucleotides read TGTGCCACCAGTGTTTCTGGGACAGGGGGCAATCAGCCCCAGCATTTT. It specifies CATSVSGTGGNQPQHF.